This T cell receptor beta chain originates from a study of blood T cell repertoires in COVID-19. V was shortened by 1 base and J by 6 bases, with 16 bases between the two germline ends. In germline, CDR1 is MGHRA, CDR2 YSYEKL. There are 16 residues in the CDR3. Sequencing was performed with immunoSEQ multiplex PCR; in TCRdb, only in-frame clones are kept and a portion is missing. Of 250,000 or so clones detected, about four fifths appear once; the ten largest clones hold about 4%. This sequence originates from a man in his fifties with acute or convalescent COVID-19. The chain has TRBV4-1 and TRBJ2-1; D remains ambiguous. Sequencing was carried out using peripheral blood. CDR3 loop: CASSQVSETHRNEQFF. DNA for the CDR3: TGCGCCAGCAGCCAAGTCAGCGAAACGCACCGCAATGAGCAGTTCTTC.